This TCR beta chain was retrieved from a study of beta chain features in type 1 diabetes. This clone was counted at least ten times. The same CDR3 can be traced to other DNA sequences in this sample. Germline assignment: CDR1 SEHNR and CDR2 FQNEAQ (reference sequence). Losses at the gene ends were 2 bases for V and 4 bases for J; bases not matched to a gene: 1. The CDR3 contains 13 residues. The investigators reverse transcribed all of the isolated RNA, so they sequenced expressed TCRB transcripts. The method was immunoSEQ multiplex PCR; TCRdb's version includes in-frame clones alone and lacks a portion of them. The sample lists about 360,000 clones; roughly 12% were seen once.

Specimen: naive CD4+ T cells from blood. V is TRBV7-9 and J is TRBJ1-1, with 7 nucleotides matching TRBD1. This clonotype was sampled from a man between 18 and 35 years old in good health. The DNA for the CDR3 is TGTGCCAGCAGCTTATCAGGGGGCACTGAAGCTTTCTTT. Its translation is CASSLSGGTEAFF.